The 32 T cell receptor beta chains given below trace back to one sample, sequenced in a study of T cell responses to AZD1222 COVID-19 vaccine. Sequencing used immunoSEQ multiplex PCR; TCRdb keeps in-frame clones, though not all of them. The sample contains roughly 170,000 clones, approximately 91% of which appear only once. Sequencing was performed on peripheral blood, taken on day 0 of AZD1222 vaccination. These receptors all stem from an adult in good health.

The chain recombines TRBV5-1 with TRBJ1-5; unclear D gene. The CDR3 consists of 15 residues. The ends were cut back, 0 bases at V and 5 bases at J, with 12 bases in the middle. The V gene's germline CDR1 is SGHRS and CDR2 YFSETQ. CDR3 sequence: CASSLAPSLDQPQHF. DNA of the CDR3: TGCGCCAGCAGCTTGGCCCCTAGTCTGGATCAGCCCCAGCATTTT. The whole variable domain, filled in from reference TRBV5-1 and TRBJ1-5, reads KAGVTQTPRYLIKTRGQQVTLSCSPISGHRSVSWYQQTPGQGLQFLFEYFSETQRNKGNFPGRFSGRQFSNSRSEMNVSTLELGDSALYLCASSLAPSLDQPQHFGDGTRLSIL.

This chain joins TRBV19 and TRBJ1-5; 7 positions agree with TRBD1. V lost 6 bases to trimming and J lost 3 bases; unmatched junction nucleotides: 5. The CDR3 extends over 14 amino acids. The V gene's germline CDR1 is LNHDA and CDR2 SQIVND (reference sequence). CDR3 residues: CASRRTGDNQPQHF. The CDR3 nucleotides read TGTGCCAGTAGGAGAACAGGGGACAATCAGCCCCAGCATTTT.

CDR3 loop: CSVDEGGTFEQYF. The CDR3 DNA follows: TGCAGCGTTGACGAGGGTGGGACATTCGAGCAGTACTTC. The chain combines TRBV29-1 with TRBJ2-7; tentatively, D is TRBD1 (6 bases). The CDR3 is 13 residues long. Germline CDR1 and CDR2: SQVTM and ANQGSEA. V lost 3 bases to trimming and J lost 6 bases, with 15 bases between them.

V gene TRBV19 combines with J gene TRBJ1-3; tentatively, D is TRBD1 (6 bases). Germline CDR1 is LNHDA and CDR2 is SQIVND (reference sequence). The CDR3 totals 15 residues. V lost 6 bases to trimming and J lost 0 bases, with 12 bases between them. CDR3 residues: CASRLDSNSGNTIYF. The CDR3 nucleotides are TGTGCCAGTAGGTTGGACAGTAACTCTGGAAACACCATATATTTT.

This chain uses TRBV7-2 with TRBJ1-4; D gene uncertain. The CDR3 sequence is 14 residues long. Germline V gene data show CDR1 as SGHTA and CDR2 as FQGNSA. The V gene lost 8 bases and the J gene lost 7 bases, with 17 bases spanning the gap. The CDR3 reads CASSRQTGTEKLFF. CDR3 bases: TGTGCCAGCTCGCGCCAGACGGGCACTGAAAAACTGTTTTTT.

The chain couples TRBV6-5 to TRBJ2-7, with a weak D call TRBD2 (6 bases). Germline V gene data show CDR1 as MNHEY and CDR2 as SVGAGI. This CDR3 contains 15 residues. Trimming took off 5 bases at V and 3 bases at J, with 17 bases between the two ends. The CDR3 sequence is CASSRGTPESYEQYF. CDR3 in DNA: TGTGCCAGCAGTCGAGGGACTCCAGAGAGCTACGAGCAGTACTTC.

This clone was recorded once. The chain joins TRBV10-2 to TRBJ2-5, with D maybe TRBD2 (5 bases). The germline V and J ends were trimmed by 7 bases and 3 bases, with 12 bases remaining between them. The CDR3 consists of 13 residues. Germline loops: CDR1 WSHSY, CDR2 SAAADI. CDR3 nucleotide sequence: TGCGCCAGCACCCCTGGACTGGAAGAGACCCAGTACTTC. This gives the protein CASTPGLEETQYF.

The J gene is TRBJ2-7, the V gene TRBV6-2 or TRBV6-3; D unresolved. Germline lookup yields CDR1 MNHEY and CDR2 SVGEGT. The CDR3 spans 17 residues. Trimming stripped 2 bases from V and 3 bases from J, with 20 bases between. The CDR3 here is CASSYPTGIPPIYEQYF. The CDR3 DNA is TGTGCCAGCAGTTACCCTACTGGAATACCACCTATCTACGAGCAGTACTTC.

The chain uses TRBV7-2 and TRBJ2-1; 10 bases are shared with TRBD2. The germline gives CDR1 SGHTA, CDR2 FQGNSA. V was pared by 4 bases and J by 4 bases, with 7 bases of the junction left unmatched. The CDR3 spans 16 residues. The CDR3 protein is CASSYRWTSGYNEQFF. The CDR3 bases are TGTGCCAGCAGCTATCGATGGACTAGCGGATACAATGAGCAGTTCTTC.

In nucleotides, the CDR3 is TGTGCCAGCGGGCCAAGCGGGACTGGGGCCAACGTCCTGACTTTC. Protein sequence: CASGPSGTGANVLTF. The chain combines TRBV2 with TRBJ2-6; 7 bases are a match to TRBD2. The trim removed 8 bases at V and 2 bases at J, leaving 6 bases unmatched. The CDR3 is 15 residues long. Germline V gives CDR1 SNHLY, CDR2 FYNNEI.

The V and J genes are TRBV19 and TRBJ2-7, with 7 bases matching TRBD2. V lost 4 bases and J lost 2; bases outside the gene matches: 2. The CDR3 runs to 13 residues. Germline assignment: CDR1 LNHDA and CDR2 SQIVND (reference sequence). The CDR3 loop reads CASSKSGAYEQYF. The CDR3 DNA follows: TGTGCCAGTAGTAAAAGCGGGGCCTACGAGCAGTACTTC. Filled out from reference TRBV19 and TRBJ2-7, the complete variable domain reads DGGITQSPKYLFRKEGQNVTLSCEQNLNHDAMYWYRQDPGQGLRLIYYSQIVNDFQKGDIAEGYSVSREKKESFPLTVTSAQKNPTAFYLCASSKSGAYEQYFGPGTRLTVT.

This rearrangement joins TRBV18 to TRBJ2-3, with 10 bases aligning to TRBD1. Trimming removed 6 bases from V and 1 base from J; junction bases left unmatched: 7. From germline, CDR1 is KGHSH and CDR2 LQKENI. The CDR3 runs 16 residues. CDR3 sequence: CASSLTGTGGTDTQYF. CDR3 in DNA: TGTGCCAGCTCCCTAACCGGGACAGGGGGCACAGATACGCAGTATTTT.

The V gene is TRBV30, the J gene TRBJ2-3; 16 bases match TRBD2. The J segment lost 6 bases and the V segment lost 5 bases, leaving 5 bases of the junction unmatched. Germline assignment: CDR1 GTSNPN and CDR2 SVGIG (reference sequence). The CDR3 spans 15 residues. The CDR3 here is CAWATGLAGGDTQYF. For the CDR3, the DNA is TGTGCCTGGGCAACGGGACTAGCGGGGGGGGATACGCAGTATTTT.

A few counts support this clone. The J gene is TRBJ1-1, the V gene TRBV7-2; no clear D gene. V lost 5 bases, J lost 4 bases, and 14 bases lay in between. The CDR3 has 14 residues. CDR1 is SGHTA and CDR2 is FQGNSA in the germline V gene. CDR3 sequence (DNA): TGTGCCAGCAGCCCTCGGGCCTCGGGCACTGAAGCTTTCTTT. This sequence encodes CASSPRASGTEAFF.

The J gene is TRBJ2-1, the V gene TRBV20-1; D gene uncertain. This CDR3 has 11 amino acids. Germline CDR1 is DFQATT and CDR2 is SNEGSKA (reference sequence). Trimming took off 4 bases at V and 9 bases at J, with 10 bases between the two ends. Here the CDR3 DNA reads TGCAGTGCTAAGCCCCGCGGTGAGCAGTTCTTC. This gives the protein CSAKPRGEQFF.

The chain joins TRBV25-1 to TRBJ2-7, with 12 bases matching TRBD2. Per germline, CDR1 MGHDK and CDR2 SYGVNS. This CDR3 region has 14 residues. Trimming cost V 9 bases and J 7 bases; bases outside gene matches: 10. The CDR3 sequence: CARSRLAGVEEQYF. CDR3 coding DNA: TGTGCCAGATCAAGACTAGCGGGAGTAGAGGAGCAGTACTTC.

The chain is built from TRBV28 and TRBJ2-1; possibly TRBD1 for D (5 bases). Germline V gene data show CDR1 as MDHEN and CDR2 as SYDVKM. The CDR3 extends over 15 amino acids. Trimming stripped 7 bases from V and 5 bases from J, with 18 bases between. CDR3 residues: CASTFYNRWNNEQFF. The CDR3 DNA sequence: TGTGCCAGCACCTTTTATAACAGGTGGAACAATGAGCAGTTCTTC.

This chain uses TRBV2 with TRBJ2-7; 13 positions agree with TRBD2. J was trimmed by 3 bases and V by 9 bases; bases with no gene match: 5. This CDR3 comprises 14 residues. CDR1 SNHLY and CDR2 FYNNEI come from the germline V gene. CDR3: CASRGTSGNYEQYF. Written as DNA, the CDR3 is TGTGCCAGTCGCGGGACTAGCGGGAACTACGAGCAGTACTTC.

This chain connects TRBV19 to TRBJ2-7; 10 positions match TRBD2. The junction had 12 bases not matched to a gene; V was cut back by 8 bases and J by 5 bases. This CDR3 spans 15 amino acids. In germline, CDR1 is LNHDA, CDR2 SQIVND (reference sequence). The CDR3 reads CASAWGSGRAHEQYF. The CDR3 nucleotides read TGTGCCAGTGCCTGGGGGAGCGGGAGGGCCCACGAGCAGTACTTC.

The count of this clone is one. The sample contains more than one DNA sequence encoding this CDR3. The CDR3 coding sequence is TGTGCCAGCAGTTTAGTCGAAGCTTTCTTT. Its protein product is CASSLVEAFF. The J gene is TRBJ1-1, the V gene TRBV12-3 or TRBV12-4; D remains ambiguous. The CDR3 runs to 10 residues. V lost 1 base to trimming and J lost 8 bases, with 2 bases between them.

The rearrangement joins TRBV6-2 or TRBV6-3 to TRBJ2-2; 9 bases are shared with TRBD1. J lost 3 bases, V lost 2 bases, and 13 bases had no gene match. The length of the CDR3 is 19 residues. Per germline, CDR1 MNHEY and CDR2 SVGEGT. The CDR3 is CASSYDDRGKFHDTGELFF. The CDR3 DNA reads TGTGCCAGCAGTTACGATGACAGGGGGAAGTTTCACGACACCGGGGAGCTGTTTTTT.

The CDR3 DNA follows: TGTGCCAGCTCACCACTATCGGGGGGGCGGGTTCTGGAAGCTTTCTTT. Its protein product is CASSPLSGGRVLEAFF. This chain connects TRBV18 to TRBJ1-1; D perhaps matches TRBD1 (6 bases). Germline V gene lookup returns CDR1 KGHSH and CDR2 LQKENI. With 1 base removed from V and 8 bases from J, the gap between germline ends came to 20 bases. The CDR3 has 16 amino acids.

This clone was counted a few times. The gene calls are TRBV18 and TRBJ2-3; D is ambiguous. Trimming left V 2 bases short and J 3 bases short, with 0 bases between. Per germline, CDR1 KGHSH and CDR2 LQKENI. CDR3 length equals 11 residues. CDR3 bases: TGTGCCAGCTCACCAACAGATACGCAGTATTTT. This translates into CASSPTDTQYF.

J is TRBJ1-1 and V is TRBV7-8, with D maybe TRBD1 (5 bases). The germline V gene has CDR1 SGHVS and CDR2 FQNEAQ. V gave up 5 bases and J gave up 6 bases, with 16 bases separating them. The CDR3 is made up of 14 amino acids. CDR3 residues: CASSLTGDPPEAFF. CDR3 nucleotides: TGTGCCAGCAGCCTGACGGGGGATCCCCCTGAAGCTTTCTTT.

The chain couples TRBV9 to TRBJ2-7, with 8 bases that match TRBD1. There are 14 residues in the CDR3. Germline V gene data show CDR1 as SGDLS and CDR2 as YYNGEE. V shed 4 bases and J 0 bases; nucleotides not matched to a gene: 3. CDR3 amino acids: CASSLDRASYEQYF. Written as DNA, the CDR3 is TGTGCCAGCAGCCTGGACAGGGCCTCCTACGAGCAGTACTTC.

The V call is TRBV28, the J call TRBJ2-7; possibly TRBD1 for D (6 bases). V dropped 7 bases and J dropped 5 bases, with 24 bases sitting between them. Germline loops: CDR1 MDHEN, CDR2 SYDVKM. The CDR3 is 16 amino acids. CDR3 residues: CASTNLEEQGNNEQYF. CDR3 in DNA: TGTGCCAGCACCAATCTAGAAGAACAGGGCAATAACGAGCAGTACTTC.

This rearrangement joins TRBV13 to TRBJ2-5, with D perhaps TRBD1 (6 bases). CDR3 size: 14 residues. V was pared by 2 bases and J by 5 bases, with 12 bases between. The germline V gene encodes CDR1 PRHDT and CDR2 FYEKMQ (reference sequence). This CDR3 is CASSLYRDSETQYF. CDR3 in DNA: TGTGCCAGCAGCTTATACAGGGATTCCGAGACCCAGTACTTC.

This clone was seen once. The CDR3 loop is CATRQDFNTEAFF. The CDR3 nucleotides are TGTGCCACCCGACAGGATTTTAACACTGAAGCTTTCTTT. The chain links TRBV2 to TRBJ1-1, with a tentative D call TRBD1 (6 bases). Germline V gene sequence: CDR1 SNHLY, CDR2 FYNNEI. The ends were cut back, 10 bases at V and 2 bases at J, with 14 bases in the middle. The CDR3 totals 13 residues.

This CDR3 reads CASSYLGTVTRGAFF. Here the CDR3 DNA reads TGTGCCAGCAGTTACTTAGGGACGGTTACACGCGGAGCTTTCTTT. V and J are TRBV6-5 and TRBJ1-1; D is perhaps TRBD1 (5 bases). Germline CDR1 and CDR2: MNHEY and SVGAGI. The V end lost 1 base, the J end lost 10 bases, and 19 bases lay between the germline ends. The CDR3 covers 15 residues.

The chain uses TRBV6-5 and TRBJ1-2; no reliable D call. Germline V gene lookup returns CDR1 MNHEY and CDR2 SVGAGI. CDR3 size: 13 residues. V shed 6 bases and J shed 4 bases, with 12 bases lying between them. The CDR3 bases are TGTGCCAGCAGGGTGACGGAAAGCTATGGCTACACCTTC. This encodes CASRVTESYGYTF.

This clone was observed once. The rearrangement joins TRBV11-3 to TRBJ2-7; D may be TRBD1 (6 bases). V shed 5 bases and J shed 5 bases, with 10 bases lying between them. In germline, CDR1 is SGHNT, CDR2 YENEEA. This CDR3 region has 12 residues. This CDR3 reads CASSTDRDEQYF. As DNA, the CDR3 is TGTGCCAGCAGCACGGACAGAGACGAGCAGTACTTC.

In its sample, this clone was seen once. The chain combines TRBV9 with TRBJ2-1; 11 bases fit TRBD2. CDR1 and CDR2 from the germline V gene are SGDLS and YYNGEE. Trimming at V came to 0 bases and at J to 7 bases, leaving 9 bases not matched to a gene. The CDR3 is made up of 17 amino acids. CDR3 coding DNA: TGTGCCAGCAGCGTAGCGTCCGGGTCTAGCGGGGGGAATGAGCAGTTCTTC. It is translated as CASSVASGSSGGNEQFF.